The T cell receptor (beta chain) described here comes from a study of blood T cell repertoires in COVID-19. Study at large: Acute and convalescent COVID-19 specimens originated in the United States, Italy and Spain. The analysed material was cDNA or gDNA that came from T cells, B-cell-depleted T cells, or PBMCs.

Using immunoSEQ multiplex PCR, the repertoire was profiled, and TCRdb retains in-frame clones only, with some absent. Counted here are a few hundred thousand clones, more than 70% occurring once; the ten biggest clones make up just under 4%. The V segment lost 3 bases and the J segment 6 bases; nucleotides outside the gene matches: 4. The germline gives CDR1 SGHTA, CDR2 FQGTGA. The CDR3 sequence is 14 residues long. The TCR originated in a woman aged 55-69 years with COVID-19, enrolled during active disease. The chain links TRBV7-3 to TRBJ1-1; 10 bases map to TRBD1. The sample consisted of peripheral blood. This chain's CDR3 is CASSLDRGRAEAFF. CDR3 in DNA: TGTGCCAGCAGCTTGGACAGGGGGAGAGCTGAAGCTTTCTTT. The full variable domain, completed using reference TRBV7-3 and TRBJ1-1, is GAGVSQTPSNKVTEKGKYVELRCDPISGHTALYWYRQSLGQGPEFLIYFQGTGAADDSGLPNDRFFAVRPEGSVSTLKIQRTERGDSAVYLCASSLDRGRAEAFFGQGTRLTVV.